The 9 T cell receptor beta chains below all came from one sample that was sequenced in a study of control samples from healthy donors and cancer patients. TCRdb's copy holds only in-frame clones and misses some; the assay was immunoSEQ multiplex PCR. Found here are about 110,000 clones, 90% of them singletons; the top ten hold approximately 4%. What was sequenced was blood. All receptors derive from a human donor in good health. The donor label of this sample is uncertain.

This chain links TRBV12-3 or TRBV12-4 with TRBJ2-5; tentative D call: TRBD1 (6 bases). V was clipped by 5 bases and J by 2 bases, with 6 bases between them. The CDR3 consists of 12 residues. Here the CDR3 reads CASSGQQETQYF. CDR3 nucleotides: TGTGCCAGCAGTGGACAGCAAGAGACCCAGTACTTC.

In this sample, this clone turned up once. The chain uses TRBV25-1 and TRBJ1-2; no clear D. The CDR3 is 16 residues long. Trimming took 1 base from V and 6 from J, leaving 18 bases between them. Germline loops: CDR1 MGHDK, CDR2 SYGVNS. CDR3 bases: TGTGCCAGCAGTGAATTAGGGCCTTCTGGGATCCATGGCTACACCTTC. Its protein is CASSELGPSGIHGYTF.

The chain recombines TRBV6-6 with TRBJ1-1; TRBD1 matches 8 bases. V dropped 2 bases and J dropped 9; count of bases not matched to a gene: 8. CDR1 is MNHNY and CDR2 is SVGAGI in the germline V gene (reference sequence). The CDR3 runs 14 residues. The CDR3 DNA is TGTGCCAGCAGTTACCCGGACAGGGATCGAAAAGCTTTCTTT. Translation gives CASSYPDRDRKAFF.

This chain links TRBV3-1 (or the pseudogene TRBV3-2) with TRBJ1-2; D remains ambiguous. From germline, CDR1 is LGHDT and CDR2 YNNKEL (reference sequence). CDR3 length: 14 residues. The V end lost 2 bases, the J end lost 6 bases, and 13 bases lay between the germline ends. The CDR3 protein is CASSQPSREDGYTF. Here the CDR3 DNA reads TGTGCCAGCAGCCAACCGTCCCGGGAGGATGGCTACACCTTC.

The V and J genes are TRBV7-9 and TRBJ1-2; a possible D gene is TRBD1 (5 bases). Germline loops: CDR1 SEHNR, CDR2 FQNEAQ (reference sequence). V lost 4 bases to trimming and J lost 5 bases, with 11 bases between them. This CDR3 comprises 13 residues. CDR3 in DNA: TGTGCCAGCAGCTCGTCAGGGCTTTATGGCTACACCTTC. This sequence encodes CASSSSGLYGYTF.

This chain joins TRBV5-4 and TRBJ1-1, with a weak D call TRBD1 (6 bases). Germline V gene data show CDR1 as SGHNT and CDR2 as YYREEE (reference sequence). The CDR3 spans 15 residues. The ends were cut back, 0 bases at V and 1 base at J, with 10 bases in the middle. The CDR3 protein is CASSLDPGENTEAFF. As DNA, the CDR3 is TGTGCCAGCAGCTTGGATCCAGGGGAGAACACTGAAGCTTTCTTT.

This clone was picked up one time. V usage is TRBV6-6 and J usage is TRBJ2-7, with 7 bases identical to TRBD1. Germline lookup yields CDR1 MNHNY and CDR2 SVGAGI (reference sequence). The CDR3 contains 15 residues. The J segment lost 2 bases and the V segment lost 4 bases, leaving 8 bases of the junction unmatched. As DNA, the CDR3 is TGTGCCAGCAGTTCCCCCCGGGACAGACCCTACGAGCAGTACTTC. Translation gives CASSSPRDRPYEQYF.

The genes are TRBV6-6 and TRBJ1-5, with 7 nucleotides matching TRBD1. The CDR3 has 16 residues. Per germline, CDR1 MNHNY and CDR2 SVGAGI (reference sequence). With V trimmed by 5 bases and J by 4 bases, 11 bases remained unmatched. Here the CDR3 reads CASSRTYRGANQPQHF. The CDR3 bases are TGTGCCAGCAGTCGAACCTACAGGGGTGCTAATCAGCCCCAGCATTTT.

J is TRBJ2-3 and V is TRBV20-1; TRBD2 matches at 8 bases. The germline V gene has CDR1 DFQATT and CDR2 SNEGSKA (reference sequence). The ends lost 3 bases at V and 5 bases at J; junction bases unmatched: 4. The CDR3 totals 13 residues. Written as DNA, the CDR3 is TGCAGTGCTAGTAGGGCGGGGGGAGATACGCAGTATTTT. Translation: CSASRAGGDTQYF.